A single sample gave rise to the 3 T cell receptor beta chains below, sequenced in a study of blood T cell repertoires in COVID-19. Repertoires were generated with immunoSEQ multiplex PCR, while TCRdb's copy carries only in-frame clones and drops some. The sample shows a few hundred thousand clones, approximately 83% of them seen only once. Sequenced material: peripheral blood. These receptors were obtained from a person aged 70 to 85 with COVID-19, enrolled during active disease.

This rearrangement joins TRBV5-6 to TRBJ1-6; D is uncertain. Germline V gene lookup returns CDR1 SGHDT and CDR2 YYEEEE. This CDR3 is built from 12 residues. Trimming took 1 base from V and 9 from J, leaving 5 bases between them. CDR3 DNA: TGTGCCAGCAGCTTGTGGGCTTCACCCCTCCACTTT. It encodes CASSLWASPLHF.

This clone was seen a single time. The chain is built from TRBV19 and TRBJ1-4; 7 bases line up with TRBD1. The CDR3 is 17 amino acids. Per the germline V gene, CDR1 is LNHDA and CDR2 is SQIVND (reference sequence). The V segment lost 5 bases and the J segment 0 bases; nucleotides outside the gene matches: 9. The CDR3 is CASSRTGNLATNEKLFF. The CDR3 nucleotides read TGTGCCAGTAGTCGGACAGGAAACCTAGCAACTAATGAAAAACTGTTTTTT.

The rearrangement joins TRBV5-5 to TRBJ2-5, with 9 bases lining up with TRBD1. After removal of 5 bases from V and 0 bases from J, the junction contained 8 bases not matched to a gene. The CDR3 length is 16 residues. Germline lookup yields CDR1 SGHKS and CDR2 YYEKEE (reference sequence). The CDR3 sequence is CASRPGTGNHQETQYF. CDR3 DNA: TGTGCCAGCAGGCCCGGGACAGGGAACCACCAAGAGACCCAGTACTTC.